The 13 T cell receptor beta chains below all came from one sample that was sequenced in a study of tumor and adjacent non-tumor tissue in lung cancer. The template was RNA from unsorted bulk tissue. Distant lung tissue was collected more than 3 cm away from the tumor edge. TCRbeta libraries were built with three rounds of nested PCR, modified from ARM-PCR. TCRdb reprocessed the multiplex PCR reads via MiXCR and lists one record per CDR3 protein. The repertoire holds about 98,000 distinct CDR3 sequences, with 75% to 85% as singletons. The sequenced material came from distant non-tumor lung tissue. The origin of the receptors is a man between 60 and 70 years old with small cell lung cancer.

This chain connects TRBV6-6 to TRBJ1-1; 11 bases align to TRBD1. The germline CDR1 and CDR2 sequences are MNHNY and SVGAGI (reference sequence). CDR3 size: 14 residues. The CDR3 bases are TGTGTCAGGAGTTCCTACGGACAGGGGGCAGAGGCTTTCTTT. Encoded protein: CVRSSYGQGAEAFF.

As for this clonotype: A read error may produce the germline difference seen at one junction end. The chain couples TRBV11-3 to TRBJ2-7; TRBD2 agrees at 7 bases. This CDR3 has 14 residues. Germline V CDR1 and CDR2: SGHNT, YENEEA. CDR3 bases: TGTGCCAGCAGCCCTTACTCCCGCGCGGGGGAGGAGTGCTTT. Amino acids: CASSPYSRAGEECF.

This clonotype came up once. Here the CDR3 omits its conserved ending phenylalanine or tryptophan, so a read error is the likely source. V gene TRBV4-1 combines with J gene TRBJ1-5, with D possibly being TRBD1 (6 bases). Germline values: CDR1 MGHRA, CDR2 YSYEKL. The CDR3 is 13 residues long. This CDR3 is CTSSQGMSQPQHC. The CDR3 nucleotides read TGCACCAGCAGCCAGGGGATGTCGCAGCCCCAGCATTGT.

This clonotype was seen a handful of times. This may arise from a read error, as a much more abundant clone is one base away. The gene calls are TRBV6-2 or TRBV6-3 and TRBJ2-1, with TRBD1 matching over 8 bases. The CDR3 runs to 16 residues. Germline V gene data show CDR1 as MNHEY and CDR2 as SVGEGT. The CDR3 reads CASGYPNGQGGNEQFF. For the CDR3, the DNA is TGTGCCAGCGGTTACCCGAATGGACAGGGAGGTAATGAGCAGTTCTTC.

The chain links TRBV6-5 to TRBJ2-1; possibly TRBD2 for D (6 bases). CDR3 length: 15 residues. The V end was cut by 0 bases, the J end by 7 bases, with 13 bases between. CDR1 and CDR2 (germline): MNHEY, SVGAGI. In DNA form, the CDR3 reads TGTGCCAGCAGTTACTCCGGGGGTGAGGGTAATGAGCAGTTCTTC. Protein product: CASSYSGGEGNEQFF.

With regard to this clonotype: At one end the junction does not follow the germline gene, possibly because of a read error. V gene TRBV12-3 or TRBV12-4 combines with J gene TRBJ2-1, with D perhaps matching TRBD1 (5 bases). The CDR3 is 12 residues long. The DNA of the CDR3 is TGCGCCAGCATGCAGGGCTACGATGAGCAGTTCTTC. Translated: CASMQGYDEQFF.

Comment on this clonotype: One junction end does not reproduce the germline sequence, and a read error may be involved. The chain links TRBV10-1 to TRBJ2-1; 9 nucleotides align to TRBD2. There are 15 residues in the CDR3. Germline V lookup: CDR1 WNHNN, CDR2 SYGVQD (reference sequence). The chain's CDR3 is CASSPGGLAPNEQLF. The CDR3 bases are TGCGCCAGTAGTCCTGGGGGACTAGCACCTAATGAGCAGTTATTC.

This clonotype has a handful of counts. The chain links TRBV11-3 to TRBJ2-3, with D perhaps matching TRBD1 (5 bases). Germline loops: CDR1 SGHNT, CDR2 YENEEA. V was pared by 6 bases and J by 7 bases, with 26 bases between. The CDR3 has 17 residues. CDR3 sequence: CASRGARGGAPSHTQYF. The CDR3 DNA sequence: TGTGCCAGCAGAGGGGCTCGTGGTGGGGCCCCGAGTCATACGCAGTATTTT.

The CDR3 region has the DNA TGCAGTGCAGCGAGCGCGAGGGAAGCGTTGGGAACAGATACGCAGTATTTT. This translates into CSAASAREALGTDTQYF. V gene TRBV20-1 combines with J gene TRBJ2-3; a possible D gene is TRBD2 (5 bases). Trimming removed 6 bases at V and 3 bases at J, with 25 bases between. This CDR3 region has 17 residues. Germline V gene sequence: CDR1 DFQATT, CDR2 SNEGSKA (reference sequence).

Only a few counts were recorded for this clonotype. The rearrangement uses TRBV28 and TRBJ2-7; 9 bases map to TRBD2. Germline loops: CDR1 MDHEN, CDR2 SYDVKM. The CDR3 runs to 14 residues. V was pared by 7 bases and J by 0 bases, with 4 bases of the junction left unmatched. CDR3 in DNA: TGTGCCAGCATCGGACTAGCGCCCTCCTACGAGCAGTACTTC. It translates to CASIGLAPSYEQYF.

This clonotype was recorded only once. The CDR3 carries no conserved terminal phenylalanine or tryptophan, so it likely arises from a read error. The rearrangement uses TRBV6-2 or TRBV6-3 and TRBJ1-5, with 9 bases aligning to TRBD1. This CDR3 region has 14 residues. Germline CDR1 reads MNHEY; CDR2 reads SVGEGT. For the CDR3, the DNA is TGTGCCACTGCTACGGGACAGGGTAATCAGCTCCAGCATTAT. This gives the protein CATATGQGNQLQHY.

The chain is built from TRBV20-1 and TRBJ2-7; 9 bases are shared with TRBD2. V lost 5 bases and J lost 6; bases outside the gene matches: 11. This CDR3 spans 14 amino acids. Germline V gene data show CDR1 as DFQATT and CDR2 as SNEGSKA (reference sequence). In DNA form, the CDR3 reads TGCAGTGCTCGGGAGGGGACTAGCAGGACCGAGCAGTACTTC. It is translated as CSAREGTSRTEQYF.

With respect to this clonotype: One end of the junction does not line up with germline, which may come from a read error. V is TRBV4-1 and J is TRBJ1-1; weak D call: TRBD1 (5 bases). CDR1 is MGHRA and CDR2 is YSYEKL in the germline V gene. CDR3 length equals 18 residues. The CDR3 bases are TGCGCCAGCAGCCAAGATGTGAGGGGAGGAGGAAGGAGCACTGAAGCTTCCTTT. Protein: CASSQDVRGGGRSTEASF.